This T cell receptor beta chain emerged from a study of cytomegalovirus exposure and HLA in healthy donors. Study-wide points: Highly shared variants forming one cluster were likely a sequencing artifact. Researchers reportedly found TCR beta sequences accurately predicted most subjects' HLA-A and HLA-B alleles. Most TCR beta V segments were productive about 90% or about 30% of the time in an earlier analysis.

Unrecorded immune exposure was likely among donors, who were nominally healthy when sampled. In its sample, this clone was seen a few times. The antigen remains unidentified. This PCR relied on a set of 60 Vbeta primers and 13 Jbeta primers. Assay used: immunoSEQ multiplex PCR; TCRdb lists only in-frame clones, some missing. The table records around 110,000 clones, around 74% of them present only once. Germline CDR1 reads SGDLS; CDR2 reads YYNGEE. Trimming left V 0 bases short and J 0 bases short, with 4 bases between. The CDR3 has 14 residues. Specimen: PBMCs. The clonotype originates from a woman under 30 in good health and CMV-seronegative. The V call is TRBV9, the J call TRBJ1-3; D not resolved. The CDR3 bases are TGTGCCAGCAGCGTAGACAGCTCTGGAAACACCATATATTTT. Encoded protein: CASSVDSSGNTIYF.